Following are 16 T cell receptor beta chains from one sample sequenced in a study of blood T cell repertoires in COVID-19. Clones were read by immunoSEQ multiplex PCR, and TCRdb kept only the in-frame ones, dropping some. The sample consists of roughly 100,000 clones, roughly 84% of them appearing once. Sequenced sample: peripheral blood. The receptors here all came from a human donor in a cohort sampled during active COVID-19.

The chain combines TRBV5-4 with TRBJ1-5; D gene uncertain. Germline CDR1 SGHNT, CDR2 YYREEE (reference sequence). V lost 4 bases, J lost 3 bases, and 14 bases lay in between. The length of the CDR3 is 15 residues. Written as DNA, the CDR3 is TGTGCCAGCAGCCCCTCTCCGGGAGACAATCAGCCCCAGCATTTT. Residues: CASSPSPGDNQPQHF.

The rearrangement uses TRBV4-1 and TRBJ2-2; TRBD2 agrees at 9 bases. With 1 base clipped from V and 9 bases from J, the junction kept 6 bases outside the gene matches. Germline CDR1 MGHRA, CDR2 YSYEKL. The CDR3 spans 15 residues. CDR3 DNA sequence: TGCGCCAGCAGCCAAGTTCCTAGCGGGGAGCGGGAGCTGTTTTTT. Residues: CASSQVPSGERELFF.

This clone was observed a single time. CDR3 sequence: CASTLRGSTDTQYF. The CDR3, as DNA: TGTGCCAGCACCCTGCGGGGGAGCACAGATACGCAGTATTTT. This sequence joins TRBV2 and TRBJ2-3, with TRBD2 matching over 7 bases. The germline V gene encodes CDR1 SNHLY and CDR2 FYNNEI. With V trimmed by 7 bases and J by 0 bases, 4 bases remained unmatched. The CDR3 contains 14 residues.

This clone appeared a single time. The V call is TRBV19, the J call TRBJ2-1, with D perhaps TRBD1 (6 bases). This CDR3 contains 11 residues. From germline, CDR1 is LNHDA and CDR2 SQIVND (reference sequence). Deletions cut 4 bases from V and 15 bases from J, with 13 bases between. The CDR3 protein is CASSTRDTLFF. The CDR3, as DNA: TGTGCCAGTAGTACCCGGGACACACTGTTCTTC.

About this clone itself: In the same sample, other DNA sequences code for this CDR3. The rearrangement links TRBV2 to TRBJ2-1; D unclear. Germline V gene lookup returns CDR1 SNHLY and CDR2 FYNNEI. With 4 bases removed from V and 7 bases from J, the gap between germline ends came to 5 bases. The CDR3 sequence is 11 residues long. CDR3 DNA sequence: TGTGCCAGCAGTGCCCGTAATGAGCAGTTCTTC. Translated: CASSARNEQFF.

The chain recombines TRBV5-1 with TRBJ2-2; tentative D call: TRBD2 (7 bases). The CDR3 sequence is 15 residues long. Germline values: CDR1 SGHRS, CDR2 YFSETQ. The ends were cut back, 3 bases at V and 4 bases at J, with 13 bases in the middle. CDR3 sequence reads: CASSSGGGRTGELFF. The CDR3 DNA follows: TGCGCCAGCAGCTCGGGGGGCGGGCGCACCGGGGAGCTGTTTTTT.

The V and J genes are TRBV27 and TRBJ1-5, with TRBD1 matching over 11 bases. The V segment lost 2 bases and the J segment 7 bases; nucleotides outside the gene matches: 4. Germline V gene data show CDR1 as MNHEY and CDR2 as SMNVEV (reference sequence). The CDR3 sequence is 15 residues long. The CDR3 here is CASSLRGQGGQPQHF. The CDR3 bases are TGTGCCAGCAGTTTAAGGGGACAGGGGGGACAGCCCCAGCATTTT.

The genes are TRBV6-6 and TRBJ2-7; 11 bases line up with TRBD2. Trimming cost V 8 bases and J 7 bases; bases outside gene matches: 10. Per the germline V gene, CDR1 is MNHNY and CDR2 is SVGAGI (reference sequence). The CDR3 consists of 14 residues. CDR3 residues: CASRWGASGGEQYF. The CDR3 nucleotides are TGTGCCAGCCGTTGGGGCGCTAGCGGGGGGGAGCAGTACTTC.

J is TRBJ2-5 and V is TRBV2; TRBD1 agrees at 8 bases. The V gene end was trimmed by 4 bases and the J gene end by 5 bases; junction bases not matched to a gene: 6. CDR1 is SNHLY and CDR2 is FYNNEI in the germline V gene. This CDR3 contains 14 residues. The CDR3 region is CASSGQGLRETQYF. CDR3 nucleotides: TGTGCCAGCAGTGGACAGGGGCTGAGGGAGACCCAGTACTTC.

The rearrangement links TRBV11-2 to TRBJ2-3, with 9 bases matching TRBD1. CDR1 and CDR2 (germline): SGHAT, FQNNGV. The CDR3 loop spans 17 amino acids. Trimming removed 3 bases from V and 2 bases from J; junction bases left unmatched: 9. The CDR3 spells CASSFPKGQGPTDTQYF. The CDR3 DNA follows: TGTGCCAGCAGCTTCCCTAAGGGACAGGGCCCCACAGATACGCAGTATTTT.

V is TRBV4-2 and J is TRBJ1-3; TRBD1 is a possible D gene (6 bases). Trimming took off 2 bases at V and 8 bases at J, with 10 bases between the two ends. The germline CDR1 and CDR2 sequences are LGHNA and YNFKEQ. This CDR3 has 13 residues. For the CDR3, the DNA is TGTGCCAGCAGCCAACCGGGACAAGACACCATATATTTT. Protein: CASSQPGQDTIYF.

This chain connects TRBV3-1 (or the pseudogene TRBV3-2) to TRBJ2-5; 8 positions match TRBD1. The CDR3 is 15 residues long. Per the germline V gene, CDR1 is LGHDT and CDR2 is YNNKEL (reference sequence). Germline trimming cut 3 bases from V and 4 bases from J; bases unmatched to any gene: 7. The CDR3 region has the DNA TGTGCCAGCAGCCACCCCGACAGGGGAGGAGAGACCCAGTACTTC. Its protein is CASSHPDRGGETQYF.

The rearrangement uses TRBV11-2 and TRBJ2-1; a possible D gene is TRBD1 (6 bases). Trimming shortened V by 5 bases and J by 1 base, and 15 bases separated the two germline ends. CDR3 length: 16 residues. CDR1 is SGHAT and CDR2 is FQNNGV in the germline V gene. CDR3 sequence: CASSTNYRVSYNEQFF. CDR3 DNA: TGTGCCAGCAGCACTAACTACAGGGTTTCCTACAATGAGCAGTTCTTC. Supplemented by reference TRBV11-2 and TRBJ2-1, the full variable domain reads EAGVAQSPRYKIIEKRQSVAFWCNPISGHATLYWYQQILGQGPKLLIQFQNNGVVDDSQLPKDRFSAERLKGVDSTLKIQPAKLEDSAVYLCASSTNYRVSYNEQFFGPGTRLTVL.

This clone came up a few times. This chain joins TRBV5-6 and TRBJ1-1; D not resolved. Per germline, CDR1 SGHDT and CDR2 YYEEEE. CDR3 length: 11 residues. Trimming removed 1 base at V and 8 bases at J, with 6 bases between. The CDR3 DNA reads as TGTGCCAGCAGCTTGTCGGGGGAAGCTTTCTTT. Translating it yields CASSLSGEAFF.

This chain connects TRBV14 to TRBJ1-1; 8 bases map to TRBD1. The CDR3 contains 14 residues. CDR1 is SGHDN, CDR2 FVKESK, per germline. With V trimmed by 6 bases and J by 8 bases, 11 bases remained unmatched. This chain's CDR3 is CASSPSPGQGEAFF. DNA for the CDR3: TGTGCCAGCAGTCCCTCACCAGGACAGGGCGAAGCTTTCTTT.

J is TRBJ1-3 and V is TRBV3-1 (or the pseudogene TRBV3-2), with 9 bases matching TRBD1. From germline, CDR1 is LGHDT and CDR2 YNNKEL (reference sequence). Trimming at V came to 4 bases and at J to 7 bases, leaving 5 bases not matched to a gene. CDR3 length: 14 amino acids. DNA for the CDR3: TGTGCCAGCAGCCGGGACAGGGTGACTAACACCATATATTTT. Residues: CASSRDRVTNTIYF.